Shown below are 27 T cell receptor beta chains from a single sample sequenced in a study of CD8 T cells in ankylosing spondylitis. TCRdb reprocessed the 5' RACE reads via MiXCR and lists one record per CDR3 protein. This sample carries around 150,000 distinct CDR3 sequences, 40% to 50% of them seen once, and the ten largest clones take roughly 15%. The sample taken for sequencing was synovial fluid, either unsorted or a sorted T cell fraction (not recorded which). These receptors were obtained from a male donor with ankylosing spondylitis.

This chain connects TRBV11-2 to TRBJ1-1; D is perhaps TRBD1 (5 bases). The CDR3 covers 15 residues. Trimming removed 2 bases from V and 1 base from J, with 11 bases in between. Germline CDR1 SGHAT, CDR2 FQNNGV. Here the CDR3 reads CASSLYVGQNTEAFF. Here the CDR3 DNA reads TGTGCCAGCAGCTTATACGTTGGACAGAACACTGAAGCTTTCTTT.

The chain joins TRBV11-3 to TRBJ2-7; TRBD2 matches at 8 bases. The trim removed 7 bases at V and 0 bases at J, leaving 14 bases unmatched. The germline CDR1 and CDR2 sequences are SGHNT and YENEEA. CDR3 size: 17 residues. CDR3 DNA sequence: TGTGCCAGCACCCTCGGGGCTAGCGGGTTGATCTCCTACGAGCAGTACTTC. Translating gives CASTLGASGLISYEQYF. The variable domain in full, completed from reference TRBV11-3 and TRBJ2-7, reads EAGVVQSPRYKIIEKKQPVAFWCNPISGHNTLYWYLQNLGQGPELLIRYENEEAVDDSQLPKDRFSAERLKGVDSTLKIQPAELGDSAVYLCASTLGASGLISYEQYFGPGTRLTVT.

This chain joins TRBV11-2 and TRBJ1-6, with unresolved D. V was trimmed by 1 base and J by 0 bases, leaving 7 bases between them. The CDR3 length is 16 residues. The germline gives CDR1 SGHAT, CDR2 FQNNGV. CDR3 sequence (DNA): TGTGCCAGCAGCTTAGGCGCTAGCTCCTATAATTCACCCCTCCACTTT. Amino acid sequence: CASSLGASSYNSPLHF.

The chain joins TRBV27 to TRBJ2-1, with TRBD2 matching 7 bases. The CDR3 totals 15 residues. The germline CDR1 and CDR2 sequences are MNHEY and SMNVEV (reference sequence). Trimming at V came to 5 bases and at J to 9 bases, leaving 13 bases not matched to a gene. The CDR3 coding sequence is TGTGCCAGCAGTAGCGCCGGGACTATGGCCGGTGAGCAGTTCTTC. Its protein is CASSSAGTMAGEQFF.

The CDR3 spells CASSQDLTAPYHYEQYF. In DNA form, the CDR3 reads TGTGCCAGCAGCCAAGATCTGACGGCACCTTACCATTACGAGCAGTACTTC. The V call is TRBV3-1, the J call TRBJ2-7; the D is unclear. CDR3 size: 17 residues. Between the trimmed V and J ends, which lost 0 bases and 4 bases, there was a span of 19 bases. Germline V gene lookup returns CDR1 LGHDT and CDR2 YNNKEL (reference sequence).

The chain has TRBV12-3 or TRBV12-4 and TRBJ1-2; no definite D call. The CDR3 loop spans 12 amino acids. V shed 3 bases and J shed 7 bases, with 9 bases lying between them. CDR3 sequence reads: CASSLPAGGYTF. CDR3 nucleotide sequence: TGTGCCAGCAGTTTGCCCGCGGGTGGCTACACCTTC.

The rearrangement uses TRBV3-1 and TRBJ2-3; D gene uncertain. From germline, CDR1 is LGHDT and CDR2 YNNKEL (reference sequence). The ends were cut back, 4 bases at V and 2 bases at J, with 22 bases in the middle. The CDR3 runs 18 residues. The DNA of the CDR3 is TGTGCCAGCAGCCCGCTTCAGACCTGTTGTCAGAACACAGATACGCAGTATTTT. Its translation: CASSPLQTCCQNTDTQYF.

V gene TRBV13 combines with J gene TRBJ1-4; D remains ambiguous. CDR1 PRHDT and CDR2 FYEKMQ come from the germline V gene (reference sequence). CDR3 length: 17 residues. V was shortened by 6 bases and J by 1 base, with 18 bases between the two germline ends. CDR3 DNA sequence: TGTGCCAGCAGTCGGAGAAGGGTAGGAGGAACTAATGAAAAACTGTTTTTT. Protein sequence: CASSRRRVGGTNEKLFF.

The V and J genes are TRBV29-1 and TRBJ1-2; 7 positions match TRBD1. Germline V CDR1 and CDR2: SQVTM, ANQGSEA. With 5 bases clipped from V and 7 bases from J, the junction kept 7 bases outside the gene matches. The CDR3 spans 12 residues. The CDR3 sequence: CSVPGQTGGYTF. The DNA of the CDR3 is TGCAGCGTTCCGGGACAGACTGGTGGCTACACCTTC.

The chain couples TRBV29-1 to TRBJ2-1; 9 bases fit TRBD2. Germline loops: CDR1 SQVTM, CDR2 ANQGSEA. The J segment lost 9 bases and the V segment lost 6 bases, leaving 15 bases of the junction unmatched. This CDR3 has 15 amino acids. The DNA of the CDR3 is TGCAGCGTCGAATACTCTGGCGGGAGGGCCGCTGAGCAGTTCTTC. It translates to CSVEYSGGRAAEQFF.

This clonotype was found many times. The chain employs TRBV7-3 and TRBJ1-1, with D tentatively TRBD1 (5 bases). The V gene's germline CDR1 is SGHTA and CDR2 FQGTGA. The ends were cut back, 2 bases at V and 4 bases at J, with 11 bases in the middle. The CDR3 spans 14 residues. This CDR3 reads CASSLLGGGTEAFF. CDR3 bases: TGTGCCAGCAGCTTACTCGGGGGGGGCACTGAAGCTTTCTTT.

The rearrangement uses TRBV6-1 and TRBJ2-1, with 10 positions matching TRBD2. Germline assignment: CDR1 MNHNS and CDR2 SASEGT. The CDR3 has 14 amino acids. V lost 7 bases to trimming and J lost 7 bases; unmatched junction nucleotides: 7. CDR3 in DNA: TGTGCCAGCACCACTAGCGGGGAGATAAATGAGCAGTTCTTC. As protein: CASTTSGEINEQFF.

The chain has TRBV12-3 or TRBV12-4 and TRBJ2-1; 12 nucleotides agree with TRBD2. The V and J ends lost 4 bases and 4 bases, in that order; junction bases with no gene match: 17. CDR3 length equals 20 residues. The CDR3 loop reads CASSSWTSGKINQLYNEQFF. In DNA form, the CDR3 reads TGTGCCAGCAGTTCATGGACTAGCGGGAAAATTAACCAGCTGTACAATGAGCAGTTCTTC.

This clonotype was recorded many times. V is TRBV29-1 and J is TRBJ2-7; the match to TRBD1 covers 8 bases. Germline CDR1 is SQVTM and CDR2 is ANQGSEA. After removal of 5 bases from V and 3 bases from J, the junction contained 6 bases not matched to a gene. The CDR3 sequence is 13 residues long. The CDR3: CSVQDREYYEQYF. As DNA, the CDR3 is TGCAGCGTTCAGGACAGGGAATACTACGAGCAGTACTTC.

The chain is built from TRBV20-1 and TRBJ1-1, with a weak D call TRBD1 (6 bases). Germline CDR1 DFQATT, CDR2 SNEGSKA (reference sequence). The CDR3 consists of 20 residues. V lost 0 bases to trimming and J lost 3 bases, with 29 bases between them. The CDR3 DNA is TGCAGTGCTAGAGATCTTATCCACTTCCTTAGGGGGTACCGAGACACTGAAGCTTTCTTT. This encodes CSARDLIHFLRGYRDTEAFF.

This clonotype has a count of ten or more. The CDR3 region has the DNA TGTGCCAGCGGTAGGGGAAATGAGCAGTTCTTC. This encodes CASGRGNEQFF. The V and J genes are TRBV12-3 or TRBV12-4 and TRBJ2-1, with a tentative D call TRBD1 (5 bases). Trimming left V 8 bases short and J 7 bases short, with 9 bases between. The CDR3 spans 11 residues.

This clonotype was seen repeatedly, ten times or more. V usage is TRBV15 and J usage is TRBJ2-1; D is perhaps TRBD2 (6 bases). Germline V gene sequence: CDR1 LNHNV, CDR2 YYDKDF (reference sequence). Trimming removed 0 bases at V and 5 bases at J, with 14 bases between. The CDR3 length is 16 residues. The CDR3 DNA sequence: TGTGCCACCAGCAGAGATGTAAGCGGGCCTCACAATGAGCAGTTCTTC. Amino acids: CATSRDVSGPHNEQFF.

The V call is TRBV12-3 or TRBV12-4, the J call TRBJ2-1; no definite D call. The V end lost 4 bases, the J end lost 8 bases, and 12 bases lay between the germline ends. The CDR3 covers 13 residues. CDR3 DNA sequence: TGTGCCAGCAGTTCCCCCTCGGTCGATGAGCAGTTCTTC. It encodes CASSSPSVDEQFF.

This clonotype was counted a few times. The rearrangement joins TRBV20-1 to TRBJ1-5, with D unresolved. Trimming took 4 bases from V and 2 from J, leaving 12 bases between them. Germline CDR1 reads DFQATT; CDR2 reads SNEGSKA (reference sequence). This CDR3 contains 14 residues. CDR3: CSATTGRRNQPQHF. The CDR3, as DNA: TGCAGTGCTACTACGGGAAGACGCAATCAGCCCCAGCATTTT.

The genes are TRBV4-1 and TRBJ2-5; D possibly matches TRBD1 or TRBD2 (5 bases each). With 3 bases removed from V and 1 base from J, the gap between germline ends came to 12 bases. CDR1 MGHRA and CDR2 YSYEKL come from the germline V gene. This CDR3 has 15 residues. The CDR3 region has the DNA TGCGCCAGCAGCCACGAGGGGTTTGCCCAAGAGACCCAGTACTTC. This codes for CASSHEGFAQETQYF.

This clonotype has a count of ten or more. The chain employs TRBV29-1 and TRBJ2-1, with TRBD2 matching over 14 bases. The germline V gene encodes CDR1 SQVTM and CDR2 ANQGSEA. The CDR3 sequence is 17 residues long. V dropped 6 bases and J dropped 0; count of bases not matched to a gene: 7. In nucleotides, the CDR3 is TGCAGCGTATCGGGACTAGCGGGAGACTACTCCTACAATGAGCAGTTCTTC. Protein product: CSVSGLAGDYSYNEQFF.

This rearrangement joins TRBV12-5 to TRBJ2-3, with 9 bases matching TRBD1. The germline V gene encodes CDR1 LGHNT and CDR2 FRNRAP. The CDR3 has 14 residues. Losses at the gene ends were 5 bases for V and 5 bases for J; bases not matched to a gene: 5. In DNA, the CDR3 is TGTGCTAGTGGTAGGGGACAGGGACTAGATACGCAGTATTTT. Translating gives CASGRGQGLDTQYF. Full variable domain (missing parts from reference TRBV12-5 and TRBJ2-3): DARVTQTPRHKVTEMGQEVTMRCQPILGHNTVFWYRQTMMQGLELLAYFRNRAPLDDSGMPKDRFSAEMPDATLATLKIQPSEPRDSAVYFCASGRGQGLDTQYFGPGTRLTVL.

This clonotype turned up a few times. V and J are TRBV15 and TRBJ1-5, with a possible D match to TRBD1 (5 bases). V lost 1 base and J 5 bases, leaving 9 bases between the germline ends. In germline, CDR1 is LNHNV, CDR2 YYDKDF (reference sequence). The CDR3 has 14 residues. The DNA of the CDR3 is TGTGCCACCAGCAGAGTTCAGGGAGATCAGCCCCAGCATTTT. Translating gives CATSRVQGDQPQHF.

This clonotype was seen many times. The chain recombines TRBV20-1 with TRBJ2-1, with 10 bases fitting TRBD2. The CDR3 sequence is 14 residues long. CDR1 and CDR2 (germline): DFQATT, SNEGSKA (reference sequence). The trim removed 5 bases at V and 5 bases at J, leaving 6 bases unmatched. The CDR3 bases are TGCAGTGCTCGGGGGACTAGCGAGAACAATGAGCAGTTCTTC. Translating it yields CSARGTSENNEQFF.

The table lists this clonotype with a few counts. The genes are TRBV28 and TRBJ2-2; tentatively, D is TRBD1 or TRBD2 (5 bases each). The V end lost 5 bases, the J end lost 3 bases, and 13 bases lay between the germline ends. In germline, CDR1 is MDHEN, CDR2 SYDVKM. This CDR3 contains 15 residues. CDR3 in amino acids: CASSPGARDTGELFF. The CDR3 coding sequence is TGTGCCAGCAGTCCCGGGGCGCGGGACACCGGGGAGCTGTTTTTT.

The chain links TRBV6-5 to TRBJ2-2; D gene unclear. This CDR3 region has 13 residues. The V end was cut by 4 bases, the J end by 8 bases, with 11 bases between. Germline CDR1 and CDR2: MNHEY and SVGAGI. CDR3 region: CASSLSGSGELFF. CDR3 DNA: TGTGCCAGCAGTTTATCGGGTTCTGGGGAGCTGTTTTTT.

The chain uses TRBV28 and TRBJ2-7; 8 bases line up with TRBD1. Germline loops: CDR1 MDHEN, CDR2 SYDVKM. The CDR3 consists of 17 residues. Losses at the gene ends were 1 base for V and 6 bases for J; bases not matched to a gene: 14. The CDR3 spells CASSLLRDRLGLGEQYF. CDR3 DNA: TGTGCCAGCAGTTTATTGAGGGACAGGCTGGGTTTGGGCGAGCAGTACTTC.